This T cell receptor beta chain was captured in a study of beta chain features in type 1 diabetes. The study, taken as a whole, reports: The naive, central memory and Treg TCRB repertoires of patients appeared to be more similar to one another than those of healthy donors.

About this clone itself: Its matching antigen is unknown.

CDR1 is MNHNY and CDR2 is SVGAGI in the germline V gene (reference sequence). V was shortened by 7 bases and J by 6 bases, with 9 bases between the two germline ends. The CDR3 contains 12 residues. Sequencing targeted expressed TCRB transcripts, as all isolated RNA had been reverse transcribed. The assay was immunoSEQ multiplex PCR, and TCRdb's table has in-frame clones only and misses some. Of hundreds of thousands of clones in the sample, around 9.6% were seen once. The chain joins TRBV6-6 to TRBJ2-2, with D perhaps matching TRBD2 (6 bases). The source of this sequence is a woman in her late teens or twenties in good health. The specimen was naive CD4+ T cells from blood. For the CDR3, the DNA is TGTGCCAGCACGGAGGGGCCCGGGGAGCTGTTTTTT. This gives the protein CASTEGPGELFF.